The rows below give T cell receptor beta chains drawn from one sample of a study of vaccination and CD4 T cells after COVID-19. For these TCRs, the target antigens are not known. A single record per CDR3 protein comes from TCRdb applying MiXCR to the PCR reads. The sample contains 3,500 to 4,500 distinct CDR3 sequences, approximately 17% of which appear only once. Sequencing was done on a sample of CD4+ T cells from blood, cultured in vitro. These receptors came from a human donor who had recovered from COVID-19. The CDR3 runs from the conserved cysteine through the conserved F or W. Each record gives: clone size, V gene, J gene, D gene, CDR3 length, CDR3 DNA, CDR3 protein. The D gene is left open where the match is weak. The size of a clone is reported for some rows only, either as once, few or many, or as a class for expanded clones.

>large|TRBV20-1|TRBJ1-2|.|10
TGCAGTGCTTGGAGCTATGGCTACACCTTC
CSAWSYGYTF
>.|TRBV5-6|TRBJ1-2|TRBD1|13
TGTGCCAGCAGCCTCCGGGACAGCTATGGCTACACCTTC
CASSLRDSYGYTF
>medium-sized|TRBV30|TRBJ1-1|.|13
TGTGCCTGGAACTTACAGGGGAACACTGAAGCTTTCTTT
CAWNLQGNTEAFF
>once|TRBV5-1|TRBJ2-7|.|15
TGCGCCAGCAGCTTGGGGTCTGACAGCTCCTACGAGCAGTACTTC
CASSLGSDSSYEQYF
>few|TRBV12-3/TRBV12-4|TRBJ1-1|TRBD1|16
TGTGCCAGCAGTCCCCGGGTACTGACAGGGAGAACTGAAGCTTTCTTT
CASSPRVLTGRTEAFF
>medium-sized|TRBV30|TRBJ1-2|.|11
TGTGCCGCGGACGGTCGAAATGGCTACACCTTC
CAADGRNGYTF
>.|TRBV27|TRBJ1-6|.|14
TGTGCCAGCAGACGTCCTTCTCAGCCCGCACCCCTCCACTTT
CASRRPSQPAPLHF
>few|TRBV23-1|TRBJ1-5|TRBD1|17
TGCGCCAGCAGTCAATCGCTAATGGGACAGAGCAATCAGCCCCAGCATTTT
CASSQSLMGQSNQPQHF
>medium-sized|TRBV12-3/TRBV12-4|TRBJ1-1|TRBD1|13
TGTGCCAGCAGCCAGGACAGGGTCCAGGAAGCTTTCTTT
CASSQDRVQEAFF
>.|TRBV7-2|TRBJ2-5|.|15
TGTGCCAGCAGCTTAGACGGTAACTTCCAAGAGACCCAGTACTTC
CASSLDGNFQETQYF
>medium-sized|TRBV10-3|TRBJ1-1|.|11
TGTGCCATCATGTCGGCGGGGGAAGCTTTCTTT
CAIMSAGEAFF
>medium-sized|TRBV2|TRBJ2-3|TRBD2|13
TGTGCCAGCAGTGGTGCGGGGGGGCGCACGCAGTATTTT
CASSGAGGRTQYF
>medium-sized|TRBV20-1|TRBJ1-5|TRBD1|13
TGCAGTGCTAGTGGGACAGGGGTCGAACCCCAGCATTTT
CSASGTGVEPQHF
>.|TRBV27|TRBJ2-5|.|15
TGTGCCAGCAGTTCAGGGACGGGCGGTGGGAAGACCCAGTACTTC
CASSSGTGGGKTQYF
>medium-sized|TRBV20-1|TRBJ2-3|TRBD1|15
TGCAGTGCTTTGTCCGGGACAGGTGTTACAGATACGCAGTATTTT
CSALSGTGVTDTQYF
>few|TRBV10-3|TRBJ1-5|.|15
TGTGCCATCAGCGAGCAGGCCCTGAGCAATCAGCCCCAGCATTTT
CAISEQALSNQPQHF
>medium-sized|TRBV7-9|TRBJ2-7|.|12
TGTGCCAGCAGCTTTTCAGGATTCGAGCAGTACTTC
CASSFSGFEQYF
>.|TRBV12-3/TRBV12-4|TRBJ1-3|.|15
TGTGCCAGCAGTTTGGAGGAATACTCTGGAAACACCATATATTTT
CASSLEEYSGNTIYF
>medium-sized|TRBV21-1|TRBJ1-1|.|16
TGTGCCAGCCGGAACCAATCGGGGGGCCGGGCCACTGAAGCTTTCTTT
CASRNQSGGRATEAFF
>few|TRBV5-1|TRBJ1-2|TRBD1|14
TGCGCCAGCAGCTTGGGGGACAGGGCCGGTGGCTACACCTTC
CASSLGDRAGGYTF
>medium-sized|TRBV12-3/TRBV12-4|TRBJ2-3|.|12
TGTGCCAGCAGTTTGGTCACAGATACGCAGTATTTT
CASSLVTDTQYF
>.|TRBV6-1|TRBJ1-2|.|13
TGTGCCAGCAGACTACAGAGTAACTATGGCTACACCTTC
CASRLQSNYGYTF
>medium-sized|TRBV11-2|TRBJ2-2|.|15
TGTGCCAGCAGCCGGGCGGACGTGAACACCGGGGAGCTGTTTTTT
CASSRADVNTGELFF
>.|TRBV7-3|TRBJ2-7|.|14
TGTGCCAGCAGCTTATATCAAAGGGTCTCCGAGCAGTACTTC
CASSLYQRVSEQYF
>few|TRBV5-4|TRBJ2-2|.|12
TGTGCCAGCAGTATCAGGACCGGGGAGCTGTTTTTT
CASSIRTGELFF
>.|TRBV12-3/TRBV12-4|TRBJ2-1|.|13
TGTGCCAGCAGTTTAGAGTGGGGGACCTTTCGGTTCTTC
CASSLEWGTFRFF
>few|TRBV2|TRBJ2-7|.|13
TGTGCCAGCAGCGGTCTCGGGGGGCTAGAGCAGTACTTC
CASSGLGGLEQYF
>medium-sized|TRBV20-1|TRBJ1-5|.|13
TGCAGTGCTAGAGATATGGCTTCCGGACCCCAGCATTTT
CSARDMASGPQHF
>.|TRBV7-9|TRBJ2-1|.|16
TGTGCCAGCAGCTTAGGGGCGGGGAACTCCTACAATGAGCAGTTCTTC
CASSLGAGNSYNEQFF
>.|TRBV2|TRBJ1-3|.|14
TGTGCCGGACAACAGGGTGACTCTGGAAACACCATATATTTT
CAGQQGDSGNTIYF
>medium-sized|TRBV12-3/TRBV12-4|TRBJ1-2|.|13
TGTGCCAGCAGTCCGGGACCGTGGTATGGCTACACCTTC
CASSPGPWYGYTF
>.|TRBV30|TRBJ1-6|.|16
TGTGCCTGGAGTTCCCAGGGTTATATCTCGGCTTCACCCCTCCACTTT
CAWSSQGYISASPLHF